The TCR beta chain under discussion was sequenced for a study of control samples from healthy donors and cancer patients. Germline-derived CDR1 and CDR2 are MRHNA and SNTAGT. V was cut by 3 bases and J by 0 bases, with 13 bases left in between. This CDR3 region has 16 residues. Clones were read by immunoSEQ multiplex PCR, and TCRdb kept only the in-frame ones, dropping some. Here the sample spans tens of thousands of clones, 85% to 95% being singletons. The clonotype comes from a woman aged 25 to 45 in good health. V usage is TRBV6-4 and J usage is TRBJ2-3; D might be TRBD1 (5 bases). Sequenced material: blood. This chain's CDR3 is CASSEKGLESTDTQYF. The CDR3 DNA sequence: TGTGCCAGCAGTGAAAAGGGGCTAGAAAGCACAGATACGCAGTATTTT.